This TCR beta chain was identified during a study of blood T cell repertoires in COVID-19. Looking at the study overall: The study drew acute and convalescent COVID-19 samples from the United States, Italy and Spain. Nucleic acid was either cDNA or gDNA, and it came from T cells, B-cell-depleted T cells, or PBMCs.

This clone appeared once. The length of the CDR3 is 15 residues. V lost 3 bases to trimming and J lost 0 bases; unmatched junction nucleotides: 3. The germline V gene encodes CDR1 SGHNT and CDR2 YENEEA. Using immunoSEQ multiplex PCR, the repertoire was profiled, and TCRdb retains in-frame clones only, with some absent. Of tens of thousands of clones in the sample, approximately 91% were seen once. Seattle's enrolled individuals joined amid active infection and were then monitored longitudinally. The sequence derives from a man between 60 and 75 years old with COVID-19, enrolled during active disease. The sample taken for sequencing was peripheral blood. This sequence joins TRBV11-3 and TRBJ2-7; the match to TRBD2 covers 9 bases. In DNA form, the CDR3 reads TGTGCCAGCAGCTTGAATAGCGGGAGCTCCTACGAGCAGTACTTC. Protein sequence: CASSLNSGSSYEQYF.